Listed below are T cell receptor beta chains from one sample, sequenced in a study of blood T cell repertoires in COVID-19. Clones were read by immunoSEQ multiplex PCR, and TCRdb kept only the in-frame ones, dropping some. Of around 170,000 clones listed, 80% to 90% are singletons. The sample comprised peripheral blood. The receptors here all came from a man aged 18 to 29 who had recovered from COVID-19. The CDR3 runs from the conserved cysteine through the conserved F or W. The D gene is left open where the match is weak. Clone size is given for some rows only: seen once, a few or many times, or a class if the clone is expanded.

v_call: TRBV6-5
clone_size: .
j_call: TRBJ2-3
d_call: .
cdr3_length: 13
cdr3_nt: TGTGCCAGCAGTTGGACTGAGGGAGATACGCAGTATTTT
cdr3_aa: CASSWTEGDTQYF

v_call: TRBV28
clone_size: .
j_call: TRBJ2-7
d_call: TRBD1
cdr3_length: 15
cdr3_nt: TGTGCCAGCACCCCGGACAGGGGGATCTCCTACGAGCAGTACTTC
cdr3_aa: CASTPDRGISYEQYF

v_call: TRBV4-1
clone_size: .
j_call: TRBJ2-7
d_call: .
cdr3_length: 14
cdr3_nt: TGCGCCAGCAGCCAAGTGGCGGGTTCCTACGAGCAGTACTTC
cdr3_aa: CASSQVAGSYEQYF

v_call: TRBV6-5
clone_size: .
j_call: TRBJ2-1
d_call: .
cdr3_length: 14
cdr3_nt: TGTGCCGGCAGTTACGCCTCGGGGTACAATGAGCAGTTCTTC
cdr3_aa: CAGSYASGYNEQFF

v_call: TRBV7-2
clone_size: many
j_call: TRBJ1-2
d_call: TRBD1
cdr3_length: 13
cdr3_nt: TGTGCCAGCAGCCCAGGGACAGTTAATGGCTACACCTTC
cdr3_aa: CASSPGTVNGYTF

v_call: TRBV7-2
clone_size: once
j_call: TRBJ2-1
d_call: .
cdr3_length: 13
cdr3_nt: TGTGCCAGCAGCCTTGGGACTTTCAATGAGCAGTTCTTC
cdr3_aa: CASSLGTFNEQFF

v_call: TRBV5-6
clone_size: .
j_call: TRBJ2-1
d_call: TRBD1
cdr3_length: 14
cdr3_nt: TGTGCCAGCAGCTTGTTAGAGGGGGCGAGAGTGCAGTTCTTC
cdr3_aa: CASSLLEGARVQFF

v_call: TRBV9
clone_size: .
j_call: TRBJ1-1
d_call: .
cdr3_length: 13
cdr3_nt: TGTGCCAACAACGGGGGGTGGAACACTGAAGCTTTCTTT
cdr3_aa: CANNGGWNTEAFF

v_call: TRBV3-1/TRBV3-2
clone_size: .
j_call: TRBJ1-4
d_call: .
cdr3_length: 14
cdr3_nt: TGTGCCACCAGAGGGGACAACGTGGGTGAAAAACTGTTTTTT
cdr3_aa: CATRGDNVGEKLFF

v_call: TRBV2
clone_size: .
j_call: TRBJ2-3
d_call: TRBD1
cdr3_length: 15
cdr3_nt: TGTGCCAGCAGAAGGACAGGGTTAAACACAGATACGCAGTATTTT
cdr3_aa: CASRRTGLNTDTQYF

v_call: TRBV5-1
clone_size: .
j_call: TRBJ2-5
d_call: .
cdr3_length: 13
cdr3_nt: TGCGCCAGCAAGCGGGACACCCAAGAGACCCAGTACTTC
cdr3_aa: CASKRDTQETQYF

v_call: TRBV5-4
clone_size: .
j_call: TRBJ2-3
d_call: TRBD2
cdr3_length: 13
cdr3_nt: TGTGCCAGCGGACCGGGAGGGGCAGATACGCAGTATTTT
cdr3_aa: CASGPGGADTQYF

v_call: TRBV28
clone_size: .
j_call: TRBJ1-6
d_call: .
cdr3_length: 14
cdr3_nt: TGTGCCAGCAGGCCGACAGGAAAAAATTCACCCCTCCACTTT
cdr3_aa: CASRPTGKNSPLHF

v_call: TRBV10-3
clone_size: .
j_call: TRBJ2-6
d_call: .
cdr3_length: 16
cdr3_nt: TGTGCCATCAGTGAGAAAGGGACAACCGGGGCCAACGTCCTGACTTTC
cdr3_aa: CAISEKGTTGANVLTF

v_call: TRBV7-8
clone_size: .
j_call: TRBJ1-6
d_call: .
cdr3_length: 13
cdr3_nt: TGTGCCAGCAGCTTAGGCGGGGAATCACCCCTCCACTTT
cdr3_aa: CASSLGGESPLHF

v_call: TRBV6-5
clone_size: .
j_call: TRBJ2-1
d_call: TRBD1
cdr3_length: 14
cdr3_nt: TGTGCCAGCAGTCAGACAGGGGGCTACAATGAGCAGTTCTTC
cdr3_aa: CASSQTGGYNEQFF

v_call: TRBV20-1
clone_size: .
j_call: TRBJ2-3
d_call: .
cdr3_length: 13
cdr3_nt: TGCAGTGCTAGTAAGGACTCCACAGATACGCAGTATTTT
cdr3_aa: CSASKDSTDTQYF

v_call: TRBV30
clone_size: .
j_call: TRBJ1-2
d_call: TRBD1
cdr3_length: 18
cdr3_nt: TGTGCCTGGAGGAGTCTTCCGCGGGACAGGGGGCTGGGCTATGGCTACACCTTC
cdr3_aa: CAWRSLPRDRGLGYGYTF

v_call: TRBV4-3
clone_size: once
j_call: TRBJ2-5
d_call: .
cdr3_length: 16
cdr3_nt: TGCGCCAGCAGCCAAGGAATCGACAGGTACCAAGAGACCCAGTACTTC
cdr3_aa: CASSQGIDRYQETQYF

v_call: TRBV21-1
clone_size: .
j_call: TRBJ2-1
d_call: .
cdr3_length: 16
cdr3_nt: TGTGCCAGCAAAAAAGGGACTAGCGGGAAGTACAATGAGCAGTTCTTC
cdr3_aa: CASKKGTSGKYNEQFF

v_call: TRBV6-2/TRBV6-3
clone_size: .
j_call: TRBJ1-3
d_call: .
cdr3_length: 15
cdr3_nt: TGTGCCAGCAGTTACTCGAGAACCTCTGGAAACACCATATATTTT
cdr3_aa: CASSYSRTSGNTIYF

v_call: TRBV11-3
clone_size: .
j_call: TRBJ2-5
d_call: TRBD1
cdr3_length: 16
cdr3_nt: TGTGCCAGCAGCTTAGAAGGACAGGGAAGGTCGGGGACCCAGTACTTC
cdr3_aa: CASSLEGQGRSGTQYF

v_call: TRBV10-2
clone_size: .
j_call: TRBJ2-7
d_call: .
cdr3_length: 14
cdr3_nt: TGCGCCAGCAGTGTCGGGCTCCGGGGGTACGAGCAGTACTTC
cdr3_aa: CASSVGLRGYEQYF

v_call: TRBV5-4
clone_size: .
j_call: TRBJ2-7
d_call: .
cdr3_length: 15
cdr3_nt: TGTGCCAGCAGCCCTCCCGGGCAGGGGAACTACGAGCAGTACTTC
cdr3_aa: CASSPPGQGNYEQYF

v_call: TRBV4-3
clone_size: .
j_call: TRBJ2-1
d_call: TRBD2
cdr3_length: 16
cdr3_nt: TGCGCCAGCAGCCAAGACCCGGGAGGGCCGTTCAATGAGCAGTTCTTC
cdr3_aa: CASSQDPGGPFNEQFF

v_call: TRBV7-9
clone_size: .
j_call: TRBJ2-7
d_call: TRBD1
cdr3_length: 15
cdr3_nt: TGTGCCAGCAGCTTAGACAGGGGAAGCATCTACGAGCAGTACTTC
cdr3_aa: CASSLDRGSIYEQYF

v_call: TRBV19
clone_size: .
j_call: TRBJ1-6
d_call: TRBD1
cdr3_length: 14
cdr3_nt: TGTGCCAGTAGTATCCCAGACAGGGTTTCACCCCTCCACTTT
cdr3_aa: CASSIPDRVSPLHF

v_call: TRBV11-2
clone_size: once
j_call: TRBJ2-6
d_call: .
cdr3_length: 19
cdr3_nt: TGTGCCAGCAGCTTTCCTCGACAGGTTGATTTATCCGGGGCCAACGTCCTGACTTTC
cdr3_aa: CASSFPRQVDLSGANVLTF

v_call: TRBV11-2
clone_size: .
j_call: TRBJ2-3
d_call: .
cdr3_length: 12
cdr3_nt: TGTGCCAGCAGCATAGCTCTGGATACGCAGTATTTT
cdr3_aa: CASSIALDTQYF

v_call: TRBV10-3
clone_size: once
j_call: TRBJ2-1
d_call: TRBD2
cdr3_length: 15
cdr3_nt: TGTGCCATCAGTGATTACGGGAGGGGTAACAATGAGCAGTTCTTC
cdr3_aa: CAISDYGRGNNEQFF

v_call: TRBV3-1/TRBV3-2
clone_size: .
j_call: TRBJ2-3
d_call: .
cdr3_length: 13
cdr3_nt: TGTGCCAGCAGCCAATACGGGGTAGATACGCAGTATTTT
cdr3_aa: CASSQYGVDTQYF

v_call: TRBV2
clone_size: .
j_call: TRBJ1-3
d_call: .
cdr3_length: 16
cdr3_nt: TGTGCCAGCAGTGAAGAGGTTGAGGGCTCTGGAAACACCATATATTTT
cdr3_aa: CASSEEVEGSGNTIYF

v_call: TRBV7-7
clone_size: .
j_call: TRBJ2-2
d_call: TRBD2
cdr3_length: 15
cdr3_nt: TGTGCTAGCAGCCCAACTAGCGGGAGGACCGGGGAGCTGTTTTTT
cdr3_aa: CASSPTSGRTGELFF

v_call: TRBV4-1
clone_size: .
j_call: TRBJ2-7
d_call: TRBD2
cdr3_length: 16
cdr3_nt: TGCGCCAGCAGCCCGGGCCTAGCGGGTATCTCCTACGAGCAGTACTTC
cdr3_aa: CASSPGLAGISYEQYF

v_call: TRBV7-9
clone_size: few
j_call: TRBJ2-2
d_call: .
cdr3_length: 12
cdr3_nt: TGTGCCAGCACCTGGGGGCCCGGGGAGCTGTTTTTT
cdr3_aa: CASTWGPGELFF

v_call: TRBV3-1/TRBV3-2
clone_size: once
j_call: TRBJ1-1
d_call: .
cdr3_length: 17
cdr3_nt: TGTGCCAGCAGCCAAGTTGGCGGGAGGGGTTGGAACACTGAAGCTTTCTTT
cdr3_aa: CASSQVGGRGWNTEAFF